What follows are 20 T cell receptor beta chains derived from one specimen sequenced in a study of cytomegalovirus exposure and HLA in healthy donors. Primers: 60 Vbeta forward and 13 Jbeta reverse. TCRdb keeps only in-frame clones here, not all; method: immunoSEQ multiplex PCR. The sample has over 95,000 clones; 77% are singletons. Source material: PBMCs. The receptors were sampled from a man aged 35 to 55 in good health and CMV-seropositive.

This clone was picked up a small number of times. The chain carries TRBV18 and TRBJ2-1; perhaps TRBD2 as D (5 bases). The V gene lost 0 bases and the J gene lost 3 bases, with 6 bases spanning the gap. This CDR3 has 14 residues. Germline loops: CDR1 KGHSH, CDR2 LQKENI. The CDR3 DNA is TGTGCCAGCTCACCACCGACTAACTACAATGAGCAGTTCTTC. Translation gives CASSPPTNYNEQFF.

This sequence joins TRBV28 and TRBJ1-4, with D unclear. Deletions cut 3 bases from V and 6 bases from J, with 11 bases between. This CDR3 comprises 14 residues. Looked up from germline, CDR1 is MDHEN and CDR2 is SYDVKM. CDR3 amino acids: CASSLGGDDEKLFF. Here the CDR3 DNA reads TGTGCCAGCAGTTTGGGCGGGGATGATGAAAAACTGTTTTTT.

This clone was seen ten or more times. The chain links TRBV6-4 to TRBJ2-2; 8 nucleotides line up with TRBD1. The CDR3 spans 13 residues. Looked up from germline, CDR1 is MRHNA and CDR2 is SNTAGT. V lost 6 bases, J lost 3 bases, and 0 bases stayed unmatched. The chain's CDR3 is CASRTGDTGELFF. The CDR3 DNA reads TGTGCCAGCAGGACAGGGGACACCGGGGAGCTGTTTTTT.

The CDR3 region has the DNA TGTGCCTGGAGTGGATTGGGACAGGGAGTTTATGGCTACACCTTC. It is translated as CAWSGLGQGVYGYTF. V and J are TRBV30 and TRBJ1-2; TRBD1 agrees at 9 bases. Germline CDR1 and CDR2: GTSNPN and SVGIG (reference sequence). CDR3 length equals 15 residues. Trimming at V came to 1 base and at J to 5 bases, leaving 8 bases not matched to a gene.

The CDR3 nucleotides read TGTGCCAGCAGCTTATCCCAGAATTCACCCCTCCACTTT. Its protein is CASSLSQNSPLHF. The V and J genes are TRBV7-2 and TRBJ1-6; D ambiguous. V lost 2 bases and J 7 bases, leaving 6 bases between the germline ends. Germline lookup yields CDR1 SGHTA and CDR2 FQGNSA. The length of the CDR3 is 13 residues.

As concerns this clone: One junction end disagrees with the germline gene, perhaps due to a read error. This chain joins TRBV28 and TRBJ2-2; D is undetermined. This CDR3 contains 12 residues. Germline V gives CDR1 MDHEN, CDR2 SYDVKM. In DNA, the CDR3 is TGTGCCGGCAGTTTAGTATCCGGGGAGCTGTTTTTT. Translating gives CAGSLVSGELFF.

The V gene is TRBV7-9, the J gene TRBJ1-1; no firm D call. CDR1 and CDR2 from the germline V gene are SEHNR and FQNEAQ (reference sequence). This CDR3 has 15 amino acids. The V end was cut by 2 bases, the J end by 3 bases, with 13 bases between. The DNA for the CDR3 is TGTGCCAGCAGCTTACCCGGGCCGAGGGACACTGAAGCTTTCTTT. Protein sequence: CASSLPGPRDTEAFF.

This chain connects TRBV19 to TRBJ1-5; no clear D. Germline CDR1 and CDR2: LNHDA and SQIVND (reference sequence). Trimming shortened V by 8 bases and J by 4 bases, and 9 bases separated the two germline ends. This CDR3 region has 12 residues. The CDR3 region is CASGVYNQPQHF. CDR3 DNA sequence: TGTGCCAGTGGTGTCTATAATCAGCCCCAGCATTTT.

The J gene is TRBJ2-7, the V gene TRBV6-5; 8 bases fit TRBD2. The CDR3 consists of 15 residues. The V and J ends lost 2 bases and 3 bases, in that order; junction bases with no gene match: 6. The V gene's germline CDR1 is MNHEY and CDR2 SVGAGI. The CDR3: CASSYRAGGHYEQYF. CDR3 nucleotide sequence: TGTGCCAGCAGTTACCGGGCGGGGGGACACTACGAGCAGTACTTC.

This clone was seen more than once but under ten times. The DNA of the CDR3 is TGTGCCAGCAGCTTAGGCTCTAGCGGGGGTTTCGATACGCAGTATTTT. It encodes CASSLGSSGGFDTQYF. The chain employs TRBV7-9 and TRBJ2-3; 10 nucleotides agree with TRBD2. Germline V gene lookup returns CDR1 SEHNR and CDR2 FQNEAQ (reference sequence). Trimming removed 1 base from V and 6 bases from J; junction bases left unmatched: 7. The CDR3 runs 16 residues. Full variable domain (outside the CDR3, taken from reference TRBV7-9 and TRBJ2-3): DTGVSQNPRHKITKRGQNVTFRCDPISEHNRLYWYRQTLGQGPEFLTYFQNEAQLEKSRLLSDRFSAERPKGSFSTLEIQRTEQGDSAMYLCASSLGSSGGFDTQYFGPGTRLTVL.

The rearrangement joins TRBV6-5 to TRBJ2-7, with D perhaps TRBD2 (7 bases). This CDR3 has 15 amino acids. The germline V and J ends were trimmed by 7 bases and 0 bases, with 16 bases remaining between them. Germline lookup yields CDR1 MNHEY and CDR2 SVGAGI. CDR3 bases: TGTGCCAGCACCACCGGGGGAGGGGGCTCCTACGAGCAGTACTTC. Residues: CASTTGGGGSYEQYF.

The rearrangement uses TRBV7-8 and TRBJ1-1; D is unresolved. Germline values: CDR1 SGHVS, CDR2 FQNEAQ. V gave up 4 bases and J gave up 3 bases, with 21 bases separating them. CDR3 size: 17 residues. The CDR3 here is CASSYYGEDVLDTEAFF. Here the CDR3 DNA reads TGTGCCAGCAGCTATTACGGGGAGGACGTGTTGGACACTGAAGCTTTCTTT.

The V and J genes are TRBV7-8 and TRBJ1-5; 11 nucleotides agree with TRBD1. From germline, CDR1 is SGHVS and CDR2 FQNEAQ. The CDR3 covers 15 residues. V shed 1 base and J 6 bases; nucleotides not matched to a gene: 2. The CDR3 here is CASSLEGQGGQPQHF. In DNA form, the CDR3 reads TGTGCCAGCAGCTTAGAGGGACAGGGGGGTCAGCCCCAGCATTTT. The full variable domain, its missing parts supplied by reference TRBV7-8 and TRBJ1-5, is GAGVSQSPRYKVAKRGQDVALRCDPISGHVSLFWYQQALGQGPEFLTYFQNEAQLDKSGLPSDRFFAERPEGSVSTLKIQRTQQEDSAVYLCASSLEGQGGQPQHFGDGTRLSIL.

The chain is built from TRBV29-1 and TRBJ1-1; the D gene is possibly TRBD1 (5 bases). Germline values: CDR1 SQVTM, CDR2 ANQGSEA. This CDR3 contains 15 residues. V shed 5 bases and J shed 4 bases, with 20 bases lying between them. The DNA of the CDR3 is TGCAGCGTTCCCGGGAGGTCCGGGGGTGGCACTGAAGCTTTCTTT. Translation: CSVPGRSGGGTEAFF.

The chain links TRBV4-1 to TRBJ1-2; perhaps TRBD1 as D (6 bases). Trimming removed 1 base from V and 10 bases from J, with 13 bases in between. Germline V lookup: CDR1 MGHRA, CDR2 YSYEKL. The CDR3 runs to 13 residues. The CDR3 reads CASSQGTALPYTF. The CDR3 nucleotides are TGCGCCAGCAGCCAAGGGACAGCTCTACCCTACACCTTC.

This clone was recorded a few times. The chain recombines TRBV7-8 with TRBJ2-3; D not resolved. The CDR3 length is 17 residues. Germline CDR1 is SGHVS and CDR2 is FQNEAQ. With 4 bases removed from V and 2 bases from J, the gap between germline ends came to 19 bases. Here the CDR3 DNA reads TGTGCCAGCAGCTCCATAACGGCGTCTGGGCCCACAGATACGCAGTATTTT. This sequence encodes CASSSITASGPTDTQYF.

The CDR3 DNA reads TGCGCCAGCAGCCCGGGACTAGCGGGGTACAATGAGCAGTTCTTC. Translating it yields CASSPGLAGYNEQFF. The chain carries TRBV4-1 and TRBJ2-1, with 13 nucleotides matching TRBD2. V lost 4 bases to trimming and J lost 4 bases; unmatched junction nucleotides: 1. Looked up from germline, CDR1 is MGHRA and CDR2 is YSYEKL. CDR3 length: 15 residues.

The gene calls are TRBV29-1 and TRBJ1-1, with D unresolved. CDR3 length equals 12 residues. The V gene lost 3 bases and the J gene lost 1 base, with 6 bases spanning the gap. CDR1 is SQVTM, CDR2 ANQGSEA, per germline. CDR3 protein: CSVDVANTEAFF. CDR3 sequence (DNA): TGCAGCGTTGATGTAGCGAACACTGAAGCTTTCTTT. Based on the CDR3 plus reference TRBV29-1 and TRBJ1-1, the full variable domain is SAVISQKPSRDICQRGTSLTIQCQVDSQVTMMFWYRQQPGQSLTLIATANQGSEATYESGFVIDKFPISRPNLTFSTLTVSNMSPEDSSIYLCSVDVANTEAFFGQGTRLTVV.

The chain links TRBV6-1 to TRBJ1-2; D is unresolved. The CDR3 totals 14 residues. CDR1 and CDR2 (germline): MNHNS, SASEGT. Trimming took 10 bases from V and 4 from J, leaving 19 bases between them. CDR3 in amino acids: CANGEVGETYGYTF. The CDR3, as DNA: TGTGCCAACGGTGAGGTGGGCGAAACCTATGGCTACACCTTC.

The V call is TRBV6-1, the J call TRBJ2-7; tentatively, D is TRBD2 (5 bases). V shed 0 bases and J shed 6 bases, with 12 bases lying between them. This CDR3 is built from 14 residues. Germline CDR1 reads MNHNS; CDR2 reads SASEGT. The CDR3 region has the DNA TGTGCCAGCAGTGAAGCACTTGAGGGTTTCGAGCAGTACTTC. Its translation: CASSEALEGFEQYF.